Following are 19 T cell receptor beta chains from one sample sequenced in a study of blood T cell repertoires in COVID-19. Some clones are missing from TCRdb's copy, which holds only in-frame ones; the method was immunoSEQ multiplex PCR. The repertoire consists of more than 300,000 clones, with over 85% occurring once and the leading ten covering roughly a tenth. Sequenced input: PBMCs or T cells enriched from blood (not recorded which). Receptors were obtained from a woman in her 30s who had recovered from COVID-19.

V usage is TRBV12-5 and J usage is TRBJ1-6, with 8 positions matching TRBD1. This CDR3 has 13 residues. Germline V gene data show CDR1 as LGHNT and CDR2 as FRNRAP. Trimming removed 7 bases from V and 8 bases from J; junction bases left unmatched: 4. The DNA for the CDR3 is TGTGCTAGTGCGAACAGGGGGGATTCACCCCTCCACTTT. Amino acid sequence: CASANRGDSPLHF.

CDR3 sequence: CASSWGTAQSNTEAFF. The CDR3 DNA sequence: TGTGCCAGCAGTTGGGGGACAGCTCAATCGAACACTGAAGCTTTCTTT. This chain connects TRBV27 to TRBJ1-1; 7 bases match TRBD1. Per the germline V gene, CDR1 is MNHEY and CDR2 is SMNVEV (reference sequence). J was trimmed by 1 base and V by 4 bases; bases with no gene match: 9. The CDR3 length is 16 residues.

The chain is built from TRBV19 and TRBJ1-1, with 9 bases aligning to TRBD1. Germline V gene data show CDR1 as LNHDA and CDR2 as SQIVND (reference sequence). With 3 bases clipped from V and 1 base from J, the junction kept 0 bases outside the gene matches. The CDR3 loop spans 14 amino acids. CDR3 sequence reads: CASSMGQGNTEAFF. CDR3 in DNA: TGTGCCAGTAGTATGGGACAGGGGAACACTGAAGCTTTCTTT. Variable domain in full (rest from reference TRBV19 and TRBJ1-1): DGGITQSPKYLFRKEGQNVTLSCEQNLNHDAMYWYRQDPGQGLRLIYYSQIVNDFQKGDIAEGYSVSREKKESFPLTVTSAQKNPTAFYLCASSMGQGNTEAFFGQGTRLTVV.

This rearrangement joins TRBV21-1 to TRBJ2-5; TRBD2, the D gene given by the table, was not confirmed from the DNA. TRBV21-1 has pseudogene status. The CDR3 is 17 residues long. For the CDR3, the DNA is TGTGCCAGCAGCAAAGGAAATGCGGGCCGAATACAAGAGACCCAGTACTTC. This sequence encodes CASSKGNAGRIQETQYF.

This chain uses TRBV14 with TRBJ1-4, with 11 nucleotides matching TRBD1. CDR1 is SGHDN, CDR2 FVKESK, per germline. Trimming cost V 11 bases and J 6 bases; bases outside gene matches: 5. The CDR3 length is 13 residues. As DNA, the CDR3 is TGTGCCGGGGGACAGGGGGTTTATGAAAAACTGTTTTTT. Translated, it gives CAGGQGVYEKLFF.

This rearrangement joins TRBV15 to TRBJ2-2; no firm D call. V lost 1 base and J 2 bases, leaving 5 bases between the germline ends. The length of the CDR3 is 14 residues. Germline CDR1 LNHNV, CDR2 YYDKDF (reference sequence). The CDR3 nucleotides are TGTGCCACCAGCAGAGCCAGAAACACCGGGGAGCTGTTTTTT. It translates to CATSRARNTGELFF.

This sequence joins TRBV2 and TRBJ1-2, with TRBD1 matching over 8 bases. The CDR3 has 13 residues. Unmatched junction bases numbered 5, after V lost 6 bases and J lost 5 bases. Germline lookup yields CDR1 SNHLY and CDR2 FYNNEI. The CDR3 nucleotides are TGTGCCAGCAGCGCAACAGGGGGGTATGGCTACACCTTC. Amino acid sequence: CASSATGGYGYTF.

V gene TRBV14 combines with J gene TRBJ1-1; D gene uncertain. Trimming left V 4 bases short and J 5 bases short, with 14 bases between. Germline V gene sequence: CDR1 SGHDN, CDR2 FVKESK. The CDR3 covers 14 residues. The DNA of the CDR3 is TGTGCCAGCAGCCTCCGGGGTAGTCGAACTGAAGCTTTCTTT. This translates into CASSLRGSRTEAFF.

CDR3 DNA: TGTGCCAGCAGCTTGGTCCATACTAGCGGGAGTTTCTACAATGAGCAGTTCTTC. It encodes CASSLVHTSGSFYNEQFF. The rearrangement joins TRBV5-8 to TRBJ2-1, with TRBD2 matching over 11 bases. The CDR3 has 18 residues. V lost 0 bases, J lost 3 bases, and 8 bases stayed unmatched. The germline V gene has CDR1 SGHTS and CDR2 YDEGEE. Variable domain in full (rest from reference TRBV5-8 and TRBJ2-1): EAGVTQSPTHLIKTRGQQATLRCSPISGHTSVYWYQQALGLGLQFLLWYDEGEERNRGNFPPRFSGRQFPNYSSELNVNALELEDSALYLCASSLVHTSGSFYNEQFFGPGTRLTVL.

This chain connects TRBV10-3 to TRBJ2-1; TRBD2 matches 11 bases. Germline V gene lookup returns CDR1 ENHRY and CDR2 SYGVKD. The CDR3 consists of 17 residues. Losses at the gene ends were 0 bases for V and 3 bases for J; bases not matched to a gene: 4. The CDR3 sequence: CAISESAGLADYNEQFF. DNA for the CDR3: TGTGCCATCAGTGAGTCGGCGGGACTAGCGGACTACAATGAGCAGTTCTTC.

The chain combines TRBV19 with TRBJ1-5, with 7 nucleotides matching TRBD1. The germline V gene encodes CDR1 LNHDA and CDR2 SQIVND (reference sequence). The junction had 8 bases not matched to a gene; V was cut back by 4 bases and J by 2 bases. The CDR3 extends over 16 amino acids. CDR3 amino acids: CASSTRQGSGNQPQHF. In DNA form, the CDR3 reads TGTGCCAGTAGTACCCGACAGGGTTCGGGCAATCAGCCCCAGCATTTT.

The rearrangement uses TRBV19 and TRBJ2-7; TRBD2 might be the D (6 bases). Germline CDR1 is LNHDA and CDR2 is SQIVND (reference sequence). Trimming took 8 bases from V and 7 from J, leaving 18 bases between them. This CDR3 is 13 amino acids long. The CDR3 coding sequence is TGTGCCAGTTCCCGGACGGTGCGGGAAGAGCAGTACTTC. Translating it yields CASSRTVREEQYF.

The rearrangement uses TRBV19 and TRBJ2-5, with D maybe TRBD1 (5 bases). The CDR3 covers 15 residues. CDR1 is LNHDA, CDR2 SQIVND, per germline (reference sequence). The V gene lost 3 bases and the J gene lost 0 bases, with 11 bases spanning the gap. In DNA form, the CDR3 reads TGTGCCAGTAGTATGGTCCAGGGCCACCAAGAGACCCAGTACTTC. Translating it yields CASSMVQGHQETQYF.

The CDR3, as DNA: TGTGCCACCAGCAGACTACTAGCGGAACCCTCCTACGAGCAGTACTTC. Amino acid sequence: CATSRLLAEPSYEQYF. The V gene is TRBV15, the J gene TRBJ2-7; 8 bases line up with TRBD2. The V gene's germline CDR1 is LNHNV and CDR2 YYDKDF (reference sequence). Losses at the gene ends were 2 bases for V and 0 bases for J; bases not matched to a gene: 6. CDR3 length: 16 amino acids.

The table lists this clone with a few counts. The gene calls are TRBV2 and TRBJ2-7, with 9 bases that match TRBD2. The germline CDR1 and CDR2 sequences are SNHLY and FYNNEI. The CDR3 contains 15 residues. V dropped 6 bases and J dropped 1; count of bases not matched to a gene: 7. The CDR3 nucleotides are TGTGCCAGCAGAGTGGCACTAGCGGGTTCCTACGAGCAGTACTTC. Translation gives CASRVALAGSYEQYF.

This chain joins TRBV10-3 and TRBJ2-4, with a tentative D call TRBD2 (7 bases). Germline CDR1 ENHRY, CDR2 SYGVKD. The CDR3 sequence is 17 residues long. Trimming shortened V by 2 bases and J by 2 bases, and 16 bases separated the two germline ends. CDR3 DNA sequence: TGTGCCATCAGTGAGCCTACAGGGAGGGATCCCAAAAACATTCAGTACTTC. It is translated as CAISEPTGRDPKNIQYF.

The rearrangement joins TRBV24-1 to TRBJ2-1, with 9 bases matching TRBD2. Germline V CDR1 and CDR2: KGHDR, SFDVKD. The CDR3 runs 13 residues. Trimming removed 4 bases from V and 10 bases from J; junction bases left unmatched: 4. CDR3 nucleotide sequence: TGTGCCACCAGTGACCTAGGACTAGCGGAGCAGTTCTTC. This gives the protein CATSDLGLAEQFF.

The chain recombines TRBV28 with TRBJ1-5; possible D gene TRBD1, 6 bases. Trimming took off 7 bases at V and 6 bases at J, with 16 bases between the two ends. CDR1 and CDR2 from the germline V gene are MDHEN and SYDVKM. The CDR3 covers 14 residues. The CDR3 bases are TGTGCCAGCAACCGGGACACCTATCTTCAGCCCCAGCATTTT. It encodes CASNRDTYLQPQHF.

A single count supports this clone. The CDR3 sequence is CASSYDSGTGGTEAFF. The CDR3 coding sequence is TGTGCCAGCAGTTATGACTCCGGGACAGGGGGAACTGAAGCTTTCTTT. V gene TRBV6-5 combines with J gene TRBJ1-1; 11 bases map to TRBD1. V lost 3 bases and J lost 5; bases outside the gene matches: 8. Germline V CDR1 and CDR2: MNHEY, SVGAGI. The CDR3 has 16 residues.